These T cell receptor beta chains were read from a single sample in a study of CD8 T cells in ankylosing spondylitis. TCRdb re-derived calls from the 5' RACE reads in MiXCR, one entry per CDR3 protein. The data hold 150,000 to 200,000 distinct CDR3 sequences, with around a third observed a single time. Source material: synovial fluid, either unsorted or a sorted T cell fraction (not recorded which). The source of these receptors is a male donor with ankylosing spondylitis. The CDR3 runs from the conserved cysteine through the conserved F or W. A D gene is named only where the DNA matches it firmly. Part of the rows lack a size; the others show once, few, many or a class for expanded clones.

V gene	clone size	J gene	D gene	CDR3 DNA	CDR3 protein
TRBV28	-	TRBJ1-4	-	TGTGCCAGCACCGCACAGGAGCGGGAAAAACTGTTTTTT	CASTAQEREKLFF
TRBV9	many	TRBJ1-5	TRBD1	TGTGCCAGCAGCGTATTTAGTCCCGGGACAGGGGATCAGCCCCAGCATTTT	CASSVFSPGTGDQPQHF
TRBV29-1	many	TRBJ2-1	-	TGCAGCGTTCCGGCAGGGTCGGGTAATGAGCAGTTCTTC	CSVPAGSGNEQFF
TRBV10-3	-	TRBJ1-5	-	TGTGCCATCAGTGCGGATGGGAATAGCAATCAGCCCCAGCATTTT	CAISADGNSNQPQHF
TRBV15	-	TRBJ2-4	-	TGTGCCACCAGCAGAGTGGTTAGGTGGGTTGCAGCCAAAAACATTCAGTACTTC	CATSRVVRWVAAKNIQYF
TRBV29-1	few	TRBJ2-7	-	TGCAGCGCAGGGGAGGCAAGGTACGAGCAGTACTTC	CSAGEARYEQYF
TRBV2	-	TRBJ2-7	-	TGTGCCAGCAACCAGGGTTACTACGAGCAGTACTTC	CASNQGYYEQYF
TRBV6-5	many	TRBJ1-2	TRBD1	TGTGCCAGCAGTTACCCACAGGGGTATGGTGGCTACACCTTC	CASSYPQGYGGYTF
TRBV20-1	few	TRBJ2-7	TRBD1	TGCAGTGCTCGCTCGGGACAGGCCTACGAGCAGTACTTC	CSARSGQAYEQYF
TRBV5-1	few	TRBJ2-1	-	TGCGCCAGCAGCTGGAGCTCCGGGTCCCCAGGATACAATGAGCAGTTCTTC	CASSWSSGSPGYNEQFF